These 22 T cell receptor beta chains were sequenced from one sample in a study of blood T cell repertoires in COVID-19. Generated by immunoSEQ multiplex PCR, the TCRdb table keeps only in-frame clones and is missing some. The sample holds roughly 50,000 clones, 84% seen once. The specimen was peripheral blood. The receptors originated from a woman aged 80 or over with acute or convalescent COVID-19.

The V gene is TRBV6-5, the J gene TRBJ1-1; weak D call: TRBD1 (6 bases). CDR3 size: 15 residues. Trimming cost V 7 bases and J 5 bases, with 20 bases left between them. Germline values: CDR1 MNHEY, CDR2 SVGAGI. The CDR3 protein is CASNRVGLSWTEAFF. The CDR3 coding sequence is TGTGCCAGCAACAGGGTCGGCTTAAGTTGGACTGAAGCTTTCTTT.

In DNA, the CDR3 is TGTGCCAGCTCACCAGGACAGGGGGCTGTTCAGCCCCAGCATTTT. This encodes CASSPGQGAVQPQHF. The chain employs TRBV18 and TRBJ1-5; 11 bases are a match to TRBD1. Germline-derived CDR1 and CDR2 are KGHSH and LQKENI. The length of the CDR3 is 15 residues. V was clipped by 2 bases and J by 6 bases; unmatched bases: 3.

This clone has just one count. This rearrangement joins TRBV2 to TRBJ1-4; D gene unclear. The ends were cut back, 8 bases at V and 7 bases at J, with 17 bases in the middle. The CDR3 contains 14 residues. Germline CDR1 and CDR2: SNHLY and FYNNEI. CDR3 DNA: TGTGCCAGCGGCCCCATCGCTGTTTCTGAAAAACTGTTTTTT. Amino acids: CASGPIAVSEKLFF.

The chain joins TRBV12-3 or TRBV12-4 to TRBJ1-1; D possibly corresponds to TRBD1 (6 bases). The CDR3 has 12 amino acids. With 5 bases removed from V and 5 bases from J, the gap between germline ends came to 9 bases. The CDR3 protein is CASSSQGTEAFF. CDR3 coding DNA: TGTGCCAGCAGTAGCCAGGGGACTGAAGCTTTCTTT.

The chain has TRBV7-2 and TRBJ1-4, with D possibly TRBD1 on 6 matching bases. The ends were cut back, 4 bases at V and 4 bases at J, with 13 bases in the middle. Germline V gene lookup returns CDR1 SGHTA and CDR2 FQGNSA. The CDR3 extends over 15 amino acids. CDR3 protein: CASSSTGKGNEKLFF. The CDR3, as DNA: TGTGCCAGCAGCTCCACAGGGAAGGGTAATGAAAAACTGTTTTTT.

The chain employs TRBV5-1 and TRBJ2-7, with TRBD1 identical over 8 bases. Germline trimming cut 4 bases from V and 6 bases from J; bases unmatched to any gene: 6. The CDR3 has 13 residues. From germline, CDR1 is SGHRS and CDR2 YFSETQ. The CDR3 reads CASSTGQGGEQYF. The CDR3 DNA sequence: TGCGCCAGCAGCACCGGACAGGGAGGCGAGCAGTACTTC.

This clone was observed a single time. The rearrangement uses TRBV19 and TRBJ1-1; D is undetermined. The CDR3 length is 11 residues. CDR1 and CDR2 (germline): LNHDA, SQIVND (reference sequence). With 9 bases removed from V and 10 bases from J, the gap between germline ends came to 15 bases. The CDR3 region has the DNA TGTGCCAGCGCTCGGGAGGACGGAGCTTTCTTT. The encoded protein is CASAREDGAFF.

This clone appeared a few times. V and J are TRBV29-1 and TRBJ1-4; TRBD1 matches at 8 bases. The CDR3 runs to 13 residues. V was pared by 7 bases and J by 7 bases, with 8 bases of the junction left unmatched. Germline V gene data show CDR1 as SQVTM and CDR2 as ANQGSEA. This CDR3 reads CSGNRGIGEKLFF. The CDR3 DNA reads TGCAGCGGTAACAGGGGGATCGGTGAAAAACTGTTTTTT. The full variable domain, its missing parts supplied by reference TRBV29-1 and TRBJ1-4, is SAVISQKPSRDICQRGTSLTIQCQVDSQVTMMFWYRQQPGQSLTLIATANQGSEATYESGFVIDKFPISRPNLTFSTLTVSNMSPEDSSIYLCSGNRGIGEKLFFGSGTQLSVL.

J is TRBJ2-3 and V is TRBV12-3 or TRBV12-4; 10 bases fit TRBD2. The CDR3 extends over 13 amino acids. Germline trimming cut 6 bases from V and 6 bases from J; bases unmatched to any gene: 3. The CDR3 region is CASRSGGADTQYF. In nucleotides, the CDR3 is TGTGCCAGCAGAAGCGGGGGGGCGGATACGCAGTATTTT.

The rearrangement links TRBV7-9 to TRBJ2-5; D not certain. CDR1 SEHNR and CDR2 FQNEAQ come from the germline V gene (reference sequence). V was cut by 5 bases and J by 2 bases, with 6 bases left in between. CDR3 length: 12 amino acids. CDR3 DNA: TGTGCCAGCAGCCCTCGTCAAGAGACCCAGTACTTC. Amino acid sequence: CASSPRQETQYF.

This chain uses TRBV7-2 with TRBJ2-1, with TRBD1 matching 7 bases. Germline V gives CDR1 SGHTA, CDR2 FQGNSA. CDR3 length: 16 amino acids. V lost 1 base to trimming and J lost 9 bases; unmatched junction nucleotides: 12. CDR3 amino acids: CASSLGGRQGYGEQFF. The CDR3 DNA reads as TGTGCCAGCAGCTTAGGGGGGAGACAGGGTTACGGTGAGCAGTTCTTC.

The gene calls are TRBV29-1 and TRBJ2-7; 9 nucleotides line up with TRBD1. This CDR3 region has 14 residues. Germline CDR1 reads SQVTM; CDR2 reads ANQGSEA. Trimming took 3 bases from V and 3 from J; bases not matched to a gene: 6. The CDR3 DNA is TGCAGCGTTGATCTTGGGACAGGGAGCTACGAGCAGTACTTC. It encodes CSVDLGTGSYEQYF.

J is TRBJ2-2 and V is TRBV3-1 (or the pseudogene TRBV3-2); the match to TRBD2 covers 10 bases. The trim removed 5 bases at V and 5 bases at J, leaving 20 bases unmatched. Germline CDR1 LGHDT, CDR2 YNNKEL (reference sequence). This CDR3 has 20 residues. CDR3: CASSAVAQPAGGLYTGELFF. In DNA, the CDR3 is TGTGCCAGCAGCGCAGTCGCTCAGCCAGCGGGGGGGCTTTATACCGGGGAGCTGTTTTTT.

The genes are TRBV14 and TRBJ2-3; perhaps TRBD2 as D (5 bases). V was pared by 0 bases and J by 3 bases, with 13 bases between. Germline-derived CDR1 and CDR2 are SGHDN and FVKESK. The CDR3 totals 16 residues. The CDR3 region is CASSQDLSGTTDTQYF. The CDR3 DNA follows: TGTGCCAGCAGCCAAGACTTGAGCGGAACAACAGATACGCAGTATTTT.

This chain connects TRBV19 to TRBJ2-3, with 8 bases that match TRBD2. Germline lookup yields CDR1 LNHDA and CDR2 SQIVND (reference sequence). The CDR3 has 15 amino acids. Unmatched junction bases numbered 2, after V lost 3 bases and J lost 0 bases. This CDR3 reads CASSMKRGSTDTQYF. The CDR3 DNA reads as TGTGCCAGTAGTATGAAGCGGGGGAGCACAGATACGCAGTATTTT.

This clone came up a few times. V is TRBV19 and J is TRBJ1-5; TRBD1 aligns across 9 bases. CDR3 length: 16 amino acids. The V gene end was trimmed by 5 bases and the J gene end by 1 base; junction bases not matched to a gene: 6. Germline CDR1 is LNHDA and CDR2 is SQIVND (reference sequence). The CDR3 sequence: CASSGRDRESNQPQHF. DNA for the CDR3: TGTGCCAGTAGTGGCCGGGACAGGGAGAGCAATCAGCCCCAGCATTTT.

V and J are TRBV7-8 and TRBJ2-4, with 8 bases identical to TRBD2. CDR1 is SGHVS and CDR2 is FQNEAQ in the germline V gene. The trim removed 0 bases at V and 6 bases at J, leaving 4 bases unmatched. The CDR3 is 15 amino acids. The CDR3 region has the DNA TGTGCCAGCAGCTTAGCGAGGGCGGGAGGAAACATTCAGTACTTC. Encoded protein: CASSLARAGGNIQYF.

The chain combines TRBV12-5 with TRBJ2-4, with 10 nucleotides matching TRBD1. This CDR3 comprises 14 residues. V dropped 6 bases and J dropped 7; count of bases not matched to a gene: 6. In germline, CDR1 is LGHNT, CDR2 FRNRAP. This chain's CDR3 is CASGPPDRGNIQYF. CDR3 sequence (DNA): TGTGCTAGTGGACCACCGGACAGGGGGAACATTCAGTACTTC.

The chain links TRBV18 to TRBJ1-6; no clear D. The CDR3 runs to 14 residues. V was shortened by 2 bases and J by 6 bases, with 8 bases between the two germline ends. CDR1 is KGHSH and CDR2 is LQKENI in the germline V gene. The CDR3 sequence is CASSPAQFNSPLHF. CDR3 nucleotides: TGTGCCAGCTCACCAGCCCAGTTTAATTCACCCCTCCACTTT.

The chain carries TRBV6-5 and TRBJ1-5, with D hard to call. CDR3 size: 15 residues. Germline V gene lookup returns CDR1 MNHEY and CDR2 SVGAGI. V was cut by 7 bases and J by 0 bases, with 13 bases left in between. The CDR3 spells CASTRAIGSNQPQHF. The CDR3 DNA sequence: TGTGCCAGCACCCGAGCCATCGGTAGCAATCAGCCCCAGCATTTT.

The V and J genes are TRBV9 and TRBJ1-2; no reliable D call. This CDR3 region has 13 residues. Trimming cost V 1 base and J 3 bases, with 7 bases left between them. Germline lookup yields CDR1 SGDLS and CDR2 YYNGEE. This chain's CDR3 is CASSVSQHYGYTF. The CDR3 DNA sequence: TGTGCCAGCAGCGTATCACAGCACTATGGCTACACCTTC.

This rearrangement joins TRBV7-9 to TRBJ1-2; possibly TRBD1 for D (5 bases). The CDR3 is 14 residues long. V gave up 4 bases and J gave up 6 bases, with 15 bases separating them. Germline values: CDR1 SEHNR, CDR2 FQNEAQ (reference sequence). DNA of the CDR3: TGTGCCAGCAGCTACATGGGGGGGACGAATGGCTACACCTTC. This translates into CASSYMGGTNGYTF.